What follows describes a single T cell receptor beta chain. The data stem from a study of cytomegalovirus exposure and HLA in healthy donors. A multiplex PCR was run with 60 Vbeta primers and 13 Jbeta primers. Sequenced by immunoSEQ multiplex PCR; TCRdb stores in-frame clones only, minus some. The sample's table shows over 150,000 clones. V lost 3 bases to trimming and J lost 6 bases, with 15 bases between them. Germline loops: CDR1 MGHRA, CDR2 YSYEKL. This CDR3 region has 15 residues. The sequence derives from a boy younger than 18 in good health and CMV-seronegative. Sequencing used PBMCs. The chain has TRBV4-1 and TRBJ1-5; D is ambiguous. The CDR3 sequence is CASSQHMGRSQPQHF. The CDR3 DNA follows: TGCGCCAGCAGCCAGCACATGGGGAGGAGTCAGCCCCAGCATTTT.